The 21 T cell receptor beta chains in this list originate from one sample, sequenced in a study of blood T cell repertoires in COVID-19 (dated by TCRdb to 2020 to 2022). The library was obtained by the immunoSEQ multiplex PCR assay. The immuneACCESS repertoire file appears here via TCRdb, limited to in-frame rearrangements. These files lack a portion of the clones; in checked studies, under half of the deficit traces to unresolved V genes, and the cause of the others is not known. The sample records fewer than 200,000 clones, 82% of which are singletons. About 5% of the sample rests with the top ten. Sequences were obtained from PBMCs or T cells enriched from blood (not recorded which). The receptors were sampled from an older woman with acute COVID-19.

The chain joins TRBV7-9 to TRBJ1-4; 9 nucleotides match TRBD1. After removal of 5 bases from V and 4 bases from J, the junction contained 8 bases not matched to a gene. Germline values: CDR1 SEHNR, CDR2 FQNEAQ (reference sequence). CDR3 length: 16 residues. The CDR3 sequence is CASSNYRGQDNEKLFF. As DNA, the CDR3 is TGTGCCAGCAGCAATTACAGGGGGCAGGATAATGAAAAACTGTTTTTT.

The V and J genes are TRBV6-2 or TRBV6-3 and TRBJ1-2, with D perhaps matching TRBD1 (6 bases). Trimming cost V 5 bases and J 5 bases, with 24 bases left between them. This CDR3 is 17 amino acids long. Per germline, CDR1 MNHEY and CDR2 SVGEGT. The CDR3 here is CASSLRTGYVSRYGYTF. Here the CDR3 DNA reads TGTGCCAGCAGTCTACGAACAGGGTACGTCTCTCGATATGGCTACACCTTC.

This clone has a single count. This chain joins TRBV9 and TRBJ2-1, with a tentative D call TRBD2 (6 bases). This CDR3 comprises 15 residues. Germline values: CDR1 SGDLS, CDR2 YYNGEE. V was cut by 0 bases and J by 5 bases, with 12 bases left in between. DNA for the CDR3: TGTGCCAGCAGCGTAGCCGGGGGTTGGCACAATGAGCAGTTCTTC. The encoded protein is CASSVAGGWHNEQFF.

CDR3 sequence reads: CASSIIPSGGTHEQFF. The CDR3 DNA follows: TGTGCCAGTAGTATAATACCCAGCGGGGGGACCCATGAGCAGTTCTTC. The chain has TRBV19 and TRBJ2-1; 9 bases fit TRBD2. J lost 8 bases, V lost 2 bases, and 10 bases had no gene match. CDR3 length equals 16 residues. CDR1 LNHDA and CDR2 SQIVND come from the germline V gene (reference sequence). Together with reference TRBV19 and TRBJ2-1, the CDR3 gives the full variable domain: DGGITQSPKYLFRKEGQNVTLSCEQNLNHDAMYWYRQDPGQGLRLIYYSQIVNDFQKGDIAEGYSVSREKKESFPLTVTSAQKNPTAFYLCASSIIPSGGTHEQFFGPGTRLTVL.

V is TRBV19 and J is TRBJ2-7; 7 nucleotides agree with TRBD2. V shed 5 bases, J shed 3 bases, and the junction held 19 bases outside the gene matches. This CDR3 has 18 residues. The germline V gene has CDR1 LNHDA and CDR2 SQIVND (reference sequence). The CDR3 sequence: CASSHPRGGSRGGYEQYF. The CDR3 region has the DNA TGTGCCAGTAGTCACCCTCGGGGCGGGAGTCGTGGGGGCTACGAGCAGTACTTC.

The chain is built from TRBV5-8 and TRBJ1-4; 7 nucleotides agree with TRBD1. The ends lost 0 bases at V and 6 bases at J; junction bases unmatched: 5. The germline V gene encodes CDR1 SGHTS and CDR2 YDEGEE. The CDR3 extends over 15 amino acids. The CDR3 DNA sequence: TGTGCCAGCAGCTTGGGGACAGGCGAGTATGAAAAACTGTTTTTT. Encoded protein: CASSLGTGEYEKLFF.

DNA for the CDR3: TGCAGTGGAATTACAGGGGTAGGAAACACCATATATTTT. Its protein is CSGITGVGNTIYF. The J gene is TRBJ1-3, the V gene TRBV29-1, with 7 positions matching TRBD1. The CDR3 consists of 13 residues. Germline loops: CDR1 SQVTM, CDR2 ANQGSEA.

V gene TRBV28 combines with J gene TRBJ1-5, with TRBD1 matching over 7 bases. The CDR3 is made up of 14 amino acids. V shed 11 bases and J 3 bases; nucleotides not matched to a gene: 10. From germline, CDR1 is MDHEN and CDR2 SYDVKM. The CDR3 DNA reads as TGTGCCGCCCGGGACAGAACAAACAATCAGCCCCAGCATTTT. Encoded protein: CAARDRTNNQPQHF.

This clone was detected once. The gene calls are TRBV30 and TRBJ1-1; 8 bases agree with TRBD1. CDR3 size: 12 residues. Germline V gives CDR1 GTSNPN, CDR2 SVGIG (reference sequence). With 7 bases clipped from V and 2 bases from J, the junction kept 3 bases outside the gene matches. CDR3 region: CALDRANTEAFF. The CDR3 nucleotides read TGTGCCTTGGACAGGGCAAACACTGAAGCTTTCTTT.

V is TRBV12-5 and J is TRBJ2-1; no clear D gene. Germline CDR1 LGHNT, CDR2 FRNRAP. The CDR3 length is 12 residues. V gave up 2 bases and J gave up 5 bases, with 4 bases separating them. In DNA, the CDR3 is TGTGCTAGTGGTTTGCGGGACAATGAGCAGTTCTTC. It translates to CASGLRDNEQFF.

The chain is built from TRBV27 and TRBJ2-3; 9 bases are a match to TRBD1. The J segment lost 0 bases and the V segment lost 5 bases, leaving 6 bases of the junction unmatched. CDR1 is MNHEY, CDR2 SMNVEV, per germline (reference sequence). The CDR3 contains 16 residues. In DNA form, the CDR3 reads TGTGCCAGCAGTAAAGGGACAGGGACTAGCACAGATACGCAGTATTTT. Its protein product is CASSKGTGTSTDTQYF.

The V call is TRBV2, the J call TRBJ1-5; no reliable D call. CDR3 length: 14 residues. CDR1 SNHLY and CDR2 FYNNEI come from the germline V gene. V lost 6 bases, J lost 1 base, and 10 bases lay in between. This CDR3 reads CASSLTQSNQPQHF. CDR3 nucleotides: TGTGCCAGCAGCTTGACACAGAGCAATCAGCCCCAGCATTTT. Based on the CDR3 plus reference TRBV2 and TRBJ1-5, the full variable domain is EPEVTQTPSHQVTQMGQEVILRCVPISNHLYFYWYRQILGQKVEFLVSFYNNEISEKSEIFDDQFSVERPDGSNFTLKIRSTKLEDSAMYFCASSLTQSNQPQHFGDGTRLSIL.

The rearrangement uses TRBV6-5 and TRBJ2-7; 12 bases line up with TRBD1. The length of the CDR3 is 15 residues. Trimming at V came to 5 bases and at J to 7 bases, leaving 9 bases not matched to a gene. The germline gives CDR1 MNHEY, CDR2 SVGAGI. The CDR3 loop reads CASSTRDRGLYEQYF. In DNA, the CDR3 is TGTGCCAGCAGTACCCGGGACAGGGGGCTTTATGAGCAGTACTTC.

A single count supports this clone. This CDR3 reads CASSPLDMELFF. CDR3 nucleotides: TGTGCCAGCAGCCCCCTCGACATGGAGCTGTTTTTT. The chain couples TRBV7-9 to TRBJ2-2; D not resolved. Germline V gene lookup returns CDR1 SEHNR and CDR2 FQNEAQ (reference sequence). Trimming shortened V by 5 bases and J by 10 bases, and 11 bases separated the two germline ends. CDR3 size: 12 residues.

This rearrangement joins TRBV29-1 to TRBJ1-3; 8 nucleotides line up with TRBD1. The CDR3 covers 16 residues. Germline V lookup: CDR1 SQVTM, CDR2 ANQGSEA. V shed 7 bases and J 0 bases; nucleotides not matched to a gene: 11. The CDR3 sequence: CSAGTTGAGSGNTIYF. The CDR3 DNA reads TGCAGCGCCGGAACGACAGGGGCCGGCTCTGGAAACACCATATATTTT.

V usage is TRBV27 and J usage is TRBJ1-2, with D unclear. Per the germline V gene, CDR1 is MNHEY and CDR2 is SMNVEV (reference sequence). Trimming shortened V by 6 bases and J by 6 bases, and 14 bases separated the two germline ends. The CDR3 runs 13 residues. The CDR3 loop reads CASRRTGGDGYTF. The CDR3 DNA is TGTGCCAGCAGACGAACGGGTGGTGATGGCTACACCTTC.

In DNA, the CDR3 is TGTGCCAGCAGGGGGCCTGAAGCTTTCTTT. Its translation is CASRGPEAFF. The V gene is TRBV12-3 or TRBV12-4, the J gene TRBJ1-1; D might be TRBD1 (5 bases). Trimming removed 6 bases at V and 6 bases at J, with 5 bases between. The CDR3 totals 10 residues.

The chain employs TRBV9 and TRBJ2-7, with 7 bases aligning to TRBD2. With 0 bases clipped from V and 3 bases from J, the junction kept 0 bases outside the gene matches. The CDR3 is made up of 13 amino acids. The germline V gene encodes CDR1 SGDLS and CDR2 YYNGEE. The DNA for the CDR3 is TGTGCCAGCAGCGTAGGGGAGGGCTACGAGCAGTACGTC. Translated: CASSVGEGYEQYV.

This chain links TRBV2 with TRBJ2-1; D perhaps matches TRBD2 (5 bases). Trimming cost V 1 base and J 8 bases, with 12 bases left between them. This CDR3 spans 14 amino acids. Germline values: CDR1 SNHLY, CDR2 FYNNEI. CDR3: CASSEVRDLDEQFF. The DNA of the CDR3 is TGTGCCAGCAGTGAAGTACGGGATCTCGATGAGCAGTTCTTC.

This clone showed up just a few times. The CDR3 coding sequence is TGTGCCAGCAGCTTGAGACCAGGGTATGGCTACACCTTC. Translated: CASSLRPGYGYTF. V gene TRBV11-2 combines with J gene TRBJ1-2, with D tentatively TRBD1 (5 bases). Per germline, CDR1 SGHAT and CDR2 FQNNGV. Trimming stripped 3 bases from V and 5 bases from J, with 10 bases between. The CDR3 runs 13 residues.

V gene TRBV7-2 combines with J gene TRBJ2-2; tentatively, D is TRBD1 (6 bases). This CDR3 is 16 amino acids long. V dropped 1 base and J dropped 0 bases, with 9 bases sitting between them. Germline-derived CDR1 and CDR2 are SGHTA and FQGNSA. The CDR3 DNA is TGTGCCAGCAGCTTAGGGGGGCCGTCGAACACCGGGGAGCTGTTTTTT. This encodes CASSLGGPSNTGELFF.